The rows below give T cell receptor beta chains drawn from one sample of a study of CD8 T cells in ankylosing spondylitis. TCRdb itself ran the 5' RACE reads through MiXCR, one entry per CDR3 protein. The sample yields 150,000 to 200,000 distinct CDR3 sequences, around a tenth seen once. Sample: blood, either unsorted or a sorted T cell fraction (not recorded which). These receptors came from a male donor with ankylosing spondylitis or in good health (not recorded which). The CDR3 runs from the conserved cysteine through the conserved F or W. The order of the fields is CDR3 length, V gene, J gene, CDR3 protein.

len: 16; v_gene: TRBV5-6; j_gene: TRBJ2-1; CDR3aa: CASSRGLASSYNEQFF
len: 16; v_gene: TRBV7-9; j_gene: TRBJ2-3; CDR3aa: CASSLGLAASTDTQYF
len: 13; v_gene: TRBV6-1; j_gene: TRBJ2-5; CDR3aa: CASTTPLQETQYF
len: 14; v_gene: TRBV5-1; j_gene: TRBJ1-6; CDR3aa: CASSLSGDNSPLHF
len: 13; v_gene: TRBV6-6; j_gene: TRBJ2-2; CDR3aa: CASRGTNTGELFF
len: 13; v_gene: TRBV12-3/TRBV12-4; j_gene: TRBJ2-6; CDR3aa: CASSLSGANVLTF
len: 19; v_gene: TRBV4-2; j_gene: TRBJ2-7; CDR3aa: CASSQELGVRAGGPYEQYF
len: 16; v_gene: TRBV14; j_gene: TRBJ2-1; CDR3aa: CASSHRPGGAYNEQFF
len: 11; v_gene: TRBV10-3; j_gene: TRBJ1-1; CDR3aa: CAIMGDTEAFF
len: 14; v_gene: TRBV27; j_gene: TRBJ2-1; CDR3aa: CASSLRGLRGEQFF
len: 14; v_gene: TRBV6-1; j_gene: TRBJ1-2; CDR3aa: CASRTGGGLYGYTF
len: 16; v_gene: TRBV20-1; j_gene: TRBJ1-6; CDR3aa: CSASLLPGQGNSPLHF
len: 15; v_gene: TRBV10-1; j_gene: TRBJ2-2; CDR3aa: CASSDRATGTGELFF
len: 14; v_gene: TRBV28; j_gene: TRBJ2-1; CDR3aa: CASSNYVEDNEQFF
len: 19; v_gene: TRBV7-6; j_gene: TRBJ1-1; CDR3aa: CASSLDPHKGQSMNTEAFF
len: 15; v_gene: TRBV4-1; j_gene: TRBJ1-3; CDR3aa: CASSQFEGVMDTIYF
len: 14; v_gene: TRBV6-1; j_gene: TRBJ1-2; CDR3aa: CASSELGVYYGYTF
len: 19; v_gene: TRBV5-1; j_gene: TRBJ2-3; CDR3aa: CASSWGRGATLTSTDTQYF
len: 14; v_gene: TRBV20-1; j_gene: TRBJ2-3; CDR3aa: CSGGGPQSTDTQYF
len: 15; v_gene: TRBV3-1; j_gene: TRBJ2-4; CDR3aa: CASSRDRGKLNIQYF
len: 16; v_gene: TRBV5-1; j_gene: TRBJ2-1; CDR3aa: CASSLPRQGYYNEQFF
len: 13; v_gene: TRBV6-2/TRBV6-3; j_gene: TRBJ2-3; CDR3aa: CASSRDTTDTQYF
len: 15; v_gene: TRBV24-1; j_gene: TRBJ2-5; CDR3aa: CATSDSDRVRETQYF
len: 16; v_gene: TRBV10-3; j_gene: TRBJ2-1; CDR3aa: CAISELAGASYNEQFF
len: 13; v_gene: TRBV9; j_gene: TRBJ2-3; CDR3aa: CASSSPQWDTQYF
len: 17; v_gene: TRBV6-5; j_gene: TRBJ1-4; CDR3aa: CASSYSNPGAGSEKLFF
len: 15; v_gene: TRBV12-3/TRBV12-4; j_gene: TRBJ2-1; CDR3aa: CASRFRDRYSDEQFF
len: 15; v_gene: TRBV11-3; j_gene: TRBJ2-1; CDR3aa: CASSPTSLRAPEQFF
len: 15; v_gene: TRBV29-1; j_gene: TRBJ2-2; CDR3aa: CSGGYRATNTGELFF
len: 15; v_gene: TRBV3-1; j_gene: TRBJ1-6; CDR3aa: CASRTGGSYNSPLHF
len: 14; v_gene: TRBV20-1; j_gene: TRBJ2-1; CDR3aa: CSAPVAGPHREQFF
len: 14; v_gene: TRBV29-1; j_gene: TRBJ2-5; CDR3aa: CSVRQQGIYETQYF
len: 17; v_gene: TRBV5-6; j_gene: TRBJ2-7; CDR3aa: CASSPRLAGGRRYEQYF
len: 15; v_gene: TRBV20-1; j_gene: TRBJ2-2; CDR3aa: CSARELDGETGELFF
len: 14; v_gene: TRBV7-2; j_gene: TRBJ2-1; CDR3aa: CASSLASSGGEQFF
len: 13; v_gene: TRBV20-1; j_gene: TRBJ2-7; CDR3aa: CSAAGTETYEQYF
len: 16; v_gene: TRBV9; j_gene: TRBJ2-7; CDR3aa: CASSATGGLSSYEQYF
len: 16; v_gene: TRBV10-1; j_gene: TRBJ2-2; CDR3aa: CASSEGTGVNTGELFF
len: 15; v_gene: TRBV20-1; j_gene: TRBJ2-7; CDR3aa: CSATRDSHLQYEQYF
len: 13; v_gene: TRBV7-2; j_gene: TRBJ2-1; CDR3aa: CASSSRASHEQFF
len: 14; v_gene: TRBV7-2; j_gene: TRBJ2-3; CDR3aa: CASSSVRPTDTQYF
len: 15; v_gene: TRBV12-3/TRBV12-4; j_gene: TRBJ2-1; CDR3aa: CASSLGQGTVNEQFF
len: 13; v_gene: TRBV6-4; j_gene: TRBJ1-1; CDR3aa: CASSDTENTEAFF
len: 13; v_gene: TRBV10-1; j_gene: TRBJ2-2; CDR3aa: CASSERNTGELFF
len: 13; v_gene: TRBV9; j_gene: TRBJ2-7; CDR3aa: CASSEEGGYEQYF
len: 15; v_gene: TRBV5-1; j_gene: TRBJ2-1; CDR3aa: CASSLARPSGGEQFF
len: 14; v_gene: TRBV2; j_gene: TRBJ2-5; CDR3aa: CASSPSGSEETQYF
len: 15; v_gene: TRBV10-2; j_gene: TRBJ1-5; CDR3aa: CASSDGPGSGQPQHF
len: 15; v_gene: TRBV7-2; j_gene: TRBJ2-5; CDR3aa: CASSFLTLRYRTQYF
len: 16; v_gene: TRBV6-1; j_gene: TRBJ2-7; CDR3aa: CASSVSLGQGSYEQYF
len: 16; v_gene: TRBV5-1; j_gene: TRBJ2-3; CDR3aa: CASSFPRGDPKDTQYF
len: 17; v_gene: TRBV5-6; j_gene: TRBJ2-2; CDR3aa: CASSFRSGRPSTGELFF
len: 15; v_gene: TRBV19; j_gene: TRBJ2-1; CDR3aa: CASSRGGAYRGEQFF
len: 16; v_gene: TRBV18; j_gene: TRBJ1-5; CDR3aa: CASSRTGGAGNQPQHF
len: 16; v_gene: TRBV23-1; j_gene: TRBJ2-3; CDR3aa: CASSHVPGQGTDTQYF